A single sample is the source of the 27 T cell receptor beta chains below, sequenced in a study of blood T cell repertoires in COVID-19. TCRdb's copy holds only in-frame clones and misses some; the assay was immunoSEQ multiplex PCR. The table shows a few hundred thousand clones, with nearly 90% occurring only once. Input material: PBMCs or T cells enriched from blood (not recorded which). The receptors were sampled from a woman aged 25-40 years who had recovered from COVID-19.

CDR3: CASSYLMTGTYEQYF. The CDR3 coding sequence is TGTGCCAGCAGTTACTTGATGACAGGTACCTACGAGCAGTACTTC. The chain couples TRBV6-2 or TRBV6-3 to TRBJ2-7; possibly TRBD1 for D (6 bases). CDR1 and CDR2 (germline): MNHEY, SVGEGT. V was trimmed by 1 base and J by 2 bases, leaving 12 bases between them. The CDR3 is 15 residues long.

The chain is built from TRBV11-2 and TRBJ2-7; 7 bases align to TRBD1. The CDR3 is 14 amino acids. V lost 5 bases, J lost 3 bases, and 7 bases stayed unmatched. Per germline, CDR1 SGHAT and CDR2 FQNNGV. The CDR3 loop reads CASSVTGVVYEQYF. CDR3 DNA: TGTGCCAGCAGCGTAACAGGGGTGGTCTACGAGCAGTACTTC.

This chain joins TRBV30 and TRBJ1-1; TRBD1 matches 7 bases. This CDR3 spans 16 amino acids. The ends lost 5 bases at V and 1 base at J; junction bases unmatched: 13. Germline V gene lookup returns CDR1 GTSNPN and CDR2 SVGIG (reference sequence). CDR3 coding DNA: TGTGCCTGGCACAGGGGCCTCCCCCTTGGGAACACTGAAGCTTTCTTT. Translated, it gives CAWHRGLPLGNTEAFF.

The rearrangement links TRBV28 to TRBJ1-1; 7 bases match TRBD1. Germline assignment: CDR1 MDHEN and CDR2 SYDVKM. J lost 2 bases, V lost 6 bases, and 9 bases had no gene match. This CDR3 has 15 residues. The CDR3 region has the DNA TGTGCCAGCAGAAAGCCGACAGGGCCAAACACTGAAGCTTTCTTT. It encodes CASRKPTGPNTEAFF.

V usage is TRBV21-1 and J usage is TRBJ1-5; the table's D gene call, TRBD1, was not cross checked with the DNA. TRBV21-1 is a pseudogene segment. The length of the CDR3 is 18 residues. The CDR3 here is CASSKVSGSLLSNQPQHF. CDR3 bases: TGTGCCAGCAGCAAAGTATCAGGGTCTCTCCTTAGCAATCAGCCCCAGCATTTT.

V gene TRBV11-2 combines with J gene TRBJ1-3; D gene ambiguous. The CDR3 has 14 residues. Per the germline V gene, CDR1 is SGHAT and CDR2 is FQNNGV. The V end was cut by 5 bases, the J end by 0 bases, with 8 bases between. Here the CDR3 DNA reads TGTGCCAGCAGCAGCCGACTCTCTGGAAACACCATATATTTT. This sequence encodes CASSSRLSGNTIYF. The full variable domain, completed using reference TRBV11-2 and TRBJ1-3, is EAGVAQSPRYKIIEKRQSVAFWCNPISGHATLYWYQQILGQGPKLLIQFQNNGVVDDSQLPKDRFSAERLKGVDSTLKIQPAKLEDSAVYLCASSSRLSGNTIYFGEGSWLTVV.

V gene TRBV15 combines with J gene TRBJ1-6; D is uncertain. The V end lost 0 bases, the J end lost 5 bases, and 11 bases lay between the germline ends. CDR3 length: 16 amino acids. Germline CDR1 LNHNV, CDR2 YYDKDF (reference sequence). CDR3 nucleotides: TGTGCCACCAGCAGAGATGTGGGCTCGGATAATTCACCCCTCCACTTT. This sequence encodes CATSRDVGSDNSPLHF.

This clone was observed once. The rearrangement uses TRBV18 and TRBJ2-7; possible D gene TRBD1, 5 bases. CDR3 length: 15 residues. Per germline, CDR1 KGHSH and CDR2 LQKENI. Trimming removed 3 bases at V and 2 bases at J, with 14 bases between. This CDR3 reads CASSPLEGATYEQYF. For the CDR3, the DNA is TGTGCCAGCTCACCGTTGGAAGGGGCGACCTACGAGCAGTACTTC. The full variable domain, its missing parts supplied by reference TRBV18 and TRBJ2-7, is NAGVMQNPRHLVRRRGQEARLRCSPMKGHSHVYWYRQLPEEGLKFMVYLQKENIIDESGMPKERFSAEFPKEGPSILRIQQVVRGDSAAYFCASSPLEGATYEQYFGPGTRLTVT.

The rearrangement links TRBV4-3 to TRBJ2-1, with TRBD2 matching 7 bases. This CDR3 has 17 residues. J lost 2 bases, V lost 3 bases, and 10 bases had no gene match. The germline CDR1 and CDR2 sequences are LGHNA and YSLEER. CDR3 nucleotides: TGCGCCAGCAGCCATGCGACGGGGAGGGGAGCCTACAATGAGCAGTTCTTC. This gives the protein CASSHATGRGAYNEQFF.

This chain uses TRBV19 with TRBJ1-5; TRBD1 might be the D (5 bases). The ends were cut back, 4 bases at V and 4 bases at J, with 8 bases in the middle. Germline loops: CDR1 LNHDA, CDR2 SQIVND (reference sequence). The CDR3 is made up of 13 amino acids. This chain's CDR3 is CASSRRGNQPQHF. CDR3 nucleotide sequence: TGTGCCAGTAGTAGAAGGGGTAATCAGCCCCAGCATTTT. The full variable domain, rest sourced from reference TRBV19 and TRBJ1-5, is DGGITQSPKYLFRKEGQNVTLSCEQNLNHDAMYWYRQDPGQGLRLIYYSQIVNDFQKGDIAEGYSVSREKKESFPLTVTSAQKNPTAFYLCASSRRGNQPQHFGDGTRLSIL.

The rearrangement joins TRBV5-1 to TRBJ1-1; TRBD1 might be the D (5 bases). Per germline, CDR1 SGHRS and CDR2 YFSETQ. This CDR3 has 14 amino acids. V was shortened by 4 bases and J by 8 bases, with 18 bases between the two germline ends. CDR3 sequence: CASSRSRGMREAFF. As DNA, the CDR3 is TGCGCCAGCAGCCGTTCTCGGGGGATGAGAGAAGCTTTCTTT.

The chain employs TRBV30 and TRBJ2-5; D call uncertain. CDR1 and CDR2 (germline): GTSNPN, SVGIG (reference sequence). The CDR3 has 13 amino acids. Trimming pared 3 bases from V and 0 bases from J, leaving 8 bases between. As DNA, the CDR3 is TGTGCCTGGAGCGCGGCTTACCAAGAGACCCAGTACTTC. This sequence encodes CAWSAAYQETQYF.

This clone was observed once. The CDR3 spells CASSQVGGVETYEQYF. DNA of the CDR3: TGTGCCAGCAGCCAAGTGGGGGGAGTTGAAACCTACGAGCAGTACTTC. The chain links TRBV4-2 to TRBJ2-7, with D tentatively TRBD2 (6 bases). This CDR3 region has 16 residues. The germline CDR1 and CDR2 sequences are LGHNA and YNFKEQ. The germline V and J ends were trimmed by 1 base and 2 bases, with 15 bases remaining between them.

The chain is built from TRBV7-9 and TRBJ1-1, with D perhaps TRBD1 (6 bases). V lost 1 base and J 5 bases, leaving 17 bases between the germline ends. This CDR3 has 16 amino acids. Germline values: CDR1 SEHNR, CDR2 FQNEAQ (reference sequence). Here the CDR3 reads CASSLGSGALRTEAFF. DNA of the CDR3: TGTGCCAGCAGCTTAGGGTCAGGGGCCTTGCGGACTGAAGCTTTCTTT. The full variable domain, with the rest looked up from reference TRBV7-9 and TRBJ1-1, is DTGVSQNPRHKITKRGQNVTFRCDPISEHNRLYWYRQTLGQGPEFLTYFQNEAQLEKSRLLSDRFSAERPKGSFSTLEIQRTEQGDSAMYLCASSLGSGALRTEAFFGQGTRLTVV.

In nucleotides, the CDR3 is TGTGCCACCCGACAGGGGGTTGGCTACACCTTC. It translates to CATRQGVGYTF. This rearrangement joins TRBV27 to TRBJ1-2; 9 bases align to TRBD1. Germline V lookup: CDR1 MNHEY, CDR2 SMNVEV (reference sequence). This CDR3 spans 11 amino acids. V shed 10 bases, J shed 7 bases, and the junction held 4 bases outside the gene matches.

The chain links TRBV13 to TRBJ2-6; D uncertain. With 5 bases removed from V and 2 bases from J, the gap between germline ends came to 10 bases. Per the germline V gene, CDR1 is PRHDT and CDR2 is FYEKMQ (reference sequence). This CDR3 spans 15 amino acids. CDR3 in DNA: TGTGCCAGCAGCCCTAACTCACCTGGGGCCAACGTCCTGACTTTC. Translation: CASSPNSPGANVLTF. Combining the CDR3 with reference TRBV13 and TRBJ2-6 gives the whole variable domain AAGVIQSPRHLIKEKRETATLKCYPIPRHDTVYWYQQGPGQDPQFLISFYEKMQSDKGSIPDRFSAQQFSDYHSELNMSSLELGDSALYFCASSPNSPGANVLTFGAGSRLTVL.

V usage is TRBV27 and J usage is TRBJ2-5; 9 nucleotides match TRBD1. In germline, CDR1 is MNHEY, CDR2 SMNVEV (reference sequence). This CDR3 comprises 16 residues. Germline trimming cut 5 bases from V and 4 bases from J; bases unmatched to any gene: 11. This chain's CDR3 is CASSKQGALLTETQYF. The CDR3 coding sequence is TGTGCCAGCAGTAAACAGGGGGCGCTACTCACAGAGACCCAGTACTTC.

CDR3 nucleotides: TGTGCCAGCAGCTTAAGGACAGGGGCTTCACCCCTCCACTTT. Residues: CASSLRTGASPLHF. This chain joins TRBV5-4 and TRBJ1-6; 9 nucleotides align to TRBD1. Germline V CDR1 and CDR2: SGHNT, YYREEE (reference sequence). This CDR3 spans 14 amino acids. V lost 2 bases to trimming and J lost 9 bases; unmatched junction nucleotides: 3. The whole variable domain, remainder taken from reference TRBV5-4 and TRBJ1-6, is ETGVTQSPTHLIKTRGQQVTLRCSSQSGHNTVSWYQQALGQGPQFIFQYYREEENGRGNFPPRFSGLQFPNYSSELNVNALELDDSALYLCASSLRTGASPLHFGNGTRLTVT.

V usage is TRBV5-6 and J usage is TRBJ2-7; D possibly corresponds to TRBD2 (5 bases). Germline V gene lookup returns CDR1 SGHDT and CDR2 YYEEEE. This CDR3 contains 15 residues. Between the trimmed V and J ends, which lost 6 bases and 2 bases, there was a span of 18 bases. The CDR3 spells CASNHAERRAYEQYF. In DNA form, the CDR3 reads TGTGCCAGCAACCATGCTGAGCGGCGCGCCTACGAGCAGTACTTC.

The chain uses TRBV5-6 and TRBJ2-3; 7 positions match TRBD1. Germline V gene data show CDR1 as SGHDT and CDR2 as YYEEEE. J gave up 6 bases and V 4 bases, and 14 bases lay outside the gene matches. The CDR3 extends over 16 amino acids. The CDR3 bases are TGTGCCAGCAGCAGGGGGCGGTCTCCCAGATTTGATACGCAGTATTTT. This sequence encodes CASSRGRSPRFDTQYF.

The chain has TRBV10-1 and TRBJ2-1; no reliable D call. The V end lost 6 bases, the J end lost 0 bases, and 12 bases lay between the germline ends. CDR1 is WNHNN and CDR2 is SYGVQD in the germline V gene (reference sequence). The CDR3 has 15 amino acids. The CDR3 DNA reads as TGCGCCAGCAGGAGTGGCGGCAACTCCTACAATGAGCAGTTCTTC. As protein: CASRSGGNSYNEQFF.

The genes are TRBV5-6 and TRBJ1-2; D is ambiguous. The V gene lost 4 bases and the J gene lost 0 bases, with 13 bases spanning the gap. Germline V gene sequence: CDR1 SGHDT, CDR2 YYEEEE. This CDR3 is built from 15 residues. The CDR3 loop is CASSHRGGSNYGYTF. In DNA, the CDR3 is TGTGCCAGCAGCCATCGGGGTGGCTCTAACTATGGCTACACCTTC.

The V call is TRBV6-5, the J call TRBJ2-7, with TRBD1 matching 9 bases. With V trimmed by 2 bases and J by 5 bases, 4 bases remained unmatched. The germline CDR1 and CDR2 sequences are MNHEY and SVGAGI. CDR3 length equals 14 residues. The CDR3 coding sequence is TGTGCCAGCAGTTACACAGGGGGCAGGAACGAGCAGTACTTC. It encodes CASSYTGGRNEQYF.

The J gene is TRBJ1-5, the V gene TRBV12-3 or TRBV12-4, with unresolved D. Trimming took off 1 base at V and 5 bases at J, with 6 bases between the two ends. CDR3 size: 13 residues. The CDR3 region is CASSLVVDQPQHF. CDR3 bases: TGTGCCAGCAGTTTAGTGGTAGATCAGCCCCAGCATTTT.

The gene calls are TRBV7-3 and TRBJ2-3; 8 bases are shared with TRBD1. Per the germline V gene, CDR1 is SGHTA and CDR2 is FQGTGA. The V and J ends lost 2 bases and 5 bases, in that order; junction bases with no gene match: 9. The CDR3 is 16 residues long. This CDR3 reads CASSLHLQGAKDTQYF. Here the CDR3 DNA reads TGTGCCAGCAGCTTACATTTGCAGGGGGCCAAAGATACGCAGTATTTT.

The rearrangement uses TRBV11-2 and TRBJ1-5; D is ambiguous. CDR1 and CDR2 from the germline V gene are SGHAT and FQNNGV. Between the trimmed V and J ends, which lost 6 bases and 2 bases, there was a span of 14 bases. The CDR3 is 15 amino acids. The DNA for the CDR3 is TGTGCCAGCAGTGTCTTAGAGATGGGCAATCAGCCCCAGCATTTT. Amino acids: CASSVLEMGNQPQHF.

The V and J genes are TRBV5-4 and TRBJ1-1; the D gene is possibly TRBD1 (6 bases). Germline-derived CDR1 and CDR2 are SGHNT and YYREEE (reference sequence). This CDR3 comprises 15 residues. V was trimmed by 4 bases and J by 1 base, leaving 14 bases between them. The DNA for the CDR3 is TGTGCCAGCAGCCCGCGACAGGCGCCGAACACTGAAGCTTTCTTT. This gives the protein CASSPRQAPNTEAFF.